Shown below are 3 T cell receptor beta chains from a single sample sequenced in a study of T cell responses to AZD1222 COVID-19 vaccine. Profiling relied on immunoSEQ multiplex PCR, and the TCRdb table lists in-frame clones only, not all of them. The sample holds approximately 90,000 clones, 75% to 90% seen once. The starting material was peripheral blood, obtained on day 0 of AZD1222 vaccination. The receptors were sampled from an adult in good health.

The V and J genes are TRBV12-3 or TRBV12-4 and TRBJ1-1, with D perhaps matching TRBD1 (5 bases). The CDR3 loop spans 13 amino acids. V was pared by 1 base and J by 11 bases, with 14 bases between. The CDR3 sequence: CASSLVPRQWAFF. In nucleotides, the CDR3 is TGTGCCAGCAGTTTAGTCCCCCGACAGTGGGCTTTCTTT.

There are a few counts of this clone. The V and J genes are TRBV19 and TRBJ2-7, with 7 bases matching TRBD1. CDR3 length equals 15 residues. The V segment lost 2 bases and the J segment 0 bases; nucleotides outside the gene matches: 4. Germline values: CDR1 LNHDA, CDR2 SQIVND (reference sequence). The CDR3 reads CASSIQTGASYEQYF. The DNA of the CDR3 is TGTGCCAGTAGTATACAAACAGGGGCCTCCTACGAGCAGTACTTC.

V usage is TRBV10-3 and J usage is TRBJ2-5; TRBD2 is a possible D gene (5 bases). Germline V lookup: CDR1 ENHRY, CDR2 SYGVKD. The CDR3 sequence is 14 residues long. Trimming took 3 bases from V and 9 from J, leaving 17 bases between them. This chain's CDR3 is CAISDFGSIEAQYF. Written as DNA, the CDR3 is TGTGCCATCAGTGACTTTGGGAGTATTGAGGCCCAGTACTTC.